These 31 T cell receptor beta chains were all obtained from the same sample, sequenced in a study of PD-L1 blockade in urothelial cancer. Time point of the sample: peripheral blood 6 weeks after treatment start. This table comes from immunoSEQ multiplex PCR, and its TCRdb copy is limited to in-frame clones, with some not included. The sample lists 95,000 to 150,000 clones; more than 75% were seen once. The source material was PBMCs, sampled around atezolizumab (anti-PD-L1) treatment. The source of these receptors is a man in his fifties with urothelial cancer.

The J gene is TRBJ1-5, the V gene TRBV19; a weak D match, TRBD1 (5 bases). The CDR3 is 13 amino acids. The V end was cut by 2 bases, the J end by 7 bases, with 9 bases between. Germline CDR1 reads LNHDA; CDR2 reads SQIVND (reference sequence). CDR3 nucleotides: TGTGCCAGTAGTATATCAGGGTGGCAGCCCCAGCATTTT. Translating gives CASSISGWQPQHF.

This chain uses TRBV2 with TRBJ2-7, with 7 bases that match TRBD1. This CDR3 region has 12 residues. Per the germline V gene, CDR1 is SNHLY and CDR2 is FYNNEI. J was trimmed by 4 bases and V by 8 bases; bases with no gene match: 5. The CDR3 bases are TGTGCCAGCCGGACAGGAGGATACGAGCAGTACTTC. Its protein product is CASRTGGYEQYF.

V is TRBV9 and J is TRBJ2-1, with TRBD2 matching 9 bases. V trimming: 5 bases; J trimming: 0 bases; junction bases outside the gene matches: 9. Germline CDR1 and CDR2: SGDLS and YYNGEE. This CDR3 comprises 17 residues. CDR3 region: CASSDRLSGSSYNEQFF. The CDR3 region has the DNA TGTGCCAGCAGTGACCGACTTAGCGGGAGCTCCTACAATGAGCAGTTCTTC.

The chain employs TRBV4-1 and TRBJ2-3; D remains unclear. Germline values: CDR1 MGHRA, CDR2 YSYEKL. The length of the CDR3 is 14 residues. V was pared by 1 base and J by 8 bases, with 13 bases between. CDR3 protein: CASSQGPPHRTQYF. CDR3 in DNA: TGCGCCAGCAGCCAAGGGCCTCCCCATCGTACGCAGTATTTT.

This sequence joins TRBV27 and TRBJ2-5; 7 bases agree with TRBD2. The CDR3 extends over 15 amino acids. V trimming: 5 bases; J trimming: 3 bases; junction bases outside the gene matches: 9. Germline lookup yields CDR1 MNHEY and CDR2 SMNVEV (reference sequence). The CDR3 DNA sequence: TGTGCCAGCAGTGTGTTGGACGGGAGGAAAGAGACCCAGTACTTC. It codes for CASSVLDGRKETQYF.

This clone turned up a few times. The gene calls are TRBV2 and TRBJ2-1; D is perhaps TRBD2 (6 bases). The ends were cut back, 11 bases at V and 9 bases at J, with 20 bases in the middle. Germline V gene data show CDR1 as SNHLY and CDR2 as FYNNEI. This CDR3 region has 13 residues. This chain's CDR3 is CASRTTSSSEQFF. In nucleotides, the CDR3 is TGTGCCTCCCGAACGACTAGTTCATCTGAGCAGTTCTTC.

The table lists this clone with a few counts. This sequence joins TRBV10-3 and TRBJ2-1; 10 nucleotides agree with TRBD2. The CDR3 sequence is 15 residues long. The V gene end was trimmed by 2 bases and the J gene end by 2 bases; junction bases not matched to a gene: 0. The V gene's germline CDR1 is ENHRY and CDR2 SYGVKD. CDR3 sequence reads: CAISESGRAYNEQFF. The CDR3 DNA reads as TGTGCCATCAGTGAGAGCGGGAGGGCCTACAATGAGCAGTTCTTC.

The rearrangement joins TRBV15 to TRBJ2-7, with D unresolved. Germline V CDR1 and CDR2: LNHNV, YYDKDF (reference sequence). This CDR3 has 12 residues. Between the trimmed V and J ends, which lost 3 bases and 7 bases, there was a span of 10 bases. CDR3 sequence reads: CATSRSFGEQYF. Here the CDR3 DNA reads TGTGCCACCAGCAGGTCCTTCGGGGAGCAGTACTTC.

The count of this clone is one. This chain uses TRBV27 with TRBJ2-1; 9 bases match TRBD2. Germline V CDR1 and CDR2: MNHEY, SMNVEV (reference sequence). V shed 6 bases and J 6 bases; nucleotides not matched to a gene: 12. This CDR3 spans 16 amino acids. The CDR3 region has the DNA TGTGCCAGCAGACCACCATTAGCGGGAGTCTCCAATGAGCAGTTCTTC. Amino acids: CASRPPLAGVSNEQFF.

The chain combines TRBV4-2 with TRBJ2-5; no firm D call. Germline V gene data show CDR1 as LGHNA and CDR2 as YNFKEQ. CDR3 size: 12 residues. With 0 bases removed from V and 7 bases from J, the gap between germline ends came to 6 bases. Here the CDR3 reads CASSQDMRTQYF. Written as DNA, the CDR3 is TGTGCCAGCAGCCAAGATATGAGGACCCAGTACTTC.

The table lists this clone with a count of one. The chain links TRBV4-1 to TRBJ2-2, with 9 bases matching TRBD1. V lost 3 bases to trimming and J lost 3 bases; unmatched junction nucleotides: 8. Germline V lookup: CDR1 MGHRA, CDR2 YSYEKL. CDR3 size: 17 residues. CDR3 protein: CASSQGGTGRYTGELFF. The CDR3 bases are TGCGCCAGCAGCCAGGGGGGGACAGGGAGATACACCGGGGAGCTGTTTTTT.

V usage is TRBV18 and J usage is TRBJ1-2, with D uncertain. This CDR3 is built from 13 residues. CDR1 is KGHSH, CDR2 LQKENI, per germline. V dropped 3 bases and J dropped 4 bases, with 9 bases sitting between them. CDR3 DNA sequence: TGTGCCAGCTCACCGTCCGGTCCCTATGGCTACACCTTC. Its protein is CASSPSGPYGYTF.

The table lists this clone with many counts. The chain links TRBV28 to TRBJ1-1; tentatively, D is TRBD1 (5 bases). Trimming took 4 bases from V and 10 from J, leaving 13 bases between them. The CDR3 has 12 residues. Germline V gene lookup returns CDR1 MDHEN and CDR2 SYDVKM. CDR3 nucleotides: TGTGCCAGCAGTTCCTCGACAGAAGCAGCTTTCTTT. It is translated as CASSSSTEAAFF. Full variable domain (remainder filled in from reference TRBV28 and TRBJ1-1): DVKVTQSSRYLVKRTGEKVFLECVQDMDHENMFWYRQDPGLGLRLIYFSYDVKMKEKGDIPEGYSVSREKKERFSLILESASTNQTSMYLCASSSSTEAAFFGQGTRLTVV.

This clone was detected only once. The V call is TRBV28, the J call TRBJ2-6; tentative D call: TRBD2 (6 bases). Trimming took 6 bases from V and 0 from J, leaving 12 bases between them. CDR1 and CDR2 (germline): MDHEN, SYDVKM. CDR3 length: 16 residues. CDR3: CASRGGGVSGANVLTF. The CDR3 coding sequence is TGTGCCAGCAGGGGGGGTGGGGTCTCTGGGGCCAACGTCCTGACTTTC.

CDR3 in amino acids: CASRSGAANYGYTF. CDR3 DNA sequence: TGTGCCAGCAGGTCAGGGGCCGCTAACTATGGCTACACCTTC. The V gene is TRBV28, the J gene TRBJ1-2; tentatively, D is TRBD1 (6 bases). CDR1 and CDR2 from the germline V gene are MDHEN and SYDVKM. The V end was cut by 6 bases, the J end by 0 bases, with 11 bases between. The CDR3 spans 14 residues.

The V call is TRBV5-8, the J call TRBJ2-7; 8 positions agree with TRBD1. The germline V gene has CDR1 SGHTS and CDR2 YDEGEE. The CDR3 has 14 amino acids. Trimming at V came to 7 bases and at J to 4 bases, leaving 10 bases not matched to a gene. The CDR3 sequence is CASLIPGGAYEQYF. For the CDR3, the DNA is TGTGCCAGCTTGATCCCAGGGGGCGCATACGAGCAGTACTTC.

This clone was seen more than once but under ten times. This rearrangement joins TRBV7-9 to TRBJ1-1; D is ambiguous. CDR1 is SEHNR and CDR2 is FQNEAQ in the germline V gene (reference sequence). CDR3 size: 14 residues. Deletions cut 1 base from V and 6 bases from J, with 12 bases between. CDR3 loop: CASSLGGSRAEAFF. CDR3 coding DNA: TGTGCCAGCAGCTTAGGAGGGTCTCGCGCTGAAGCTTTCTTT.

The CDR3 protein is CASSVMAGGPSLETQYF. Written as DNA, the CDR3 is TGTGCCAGCAGTGTCATGGCGGGAGGGCCCTCCTTGGAGACCCAGTACTTC. The rearrangement joins TRBV2 to TRBJ2-5, with TRBD2 matching 9 bases. The V gene end was trimmed by 4 bases and the J gene end by 5 bases; junction bases not matched to a gene: 14. CDR1 SNHLY and CDR2 FYNNEI come from the germline V gene. CDR3 length: 17 amino acids.

The V call is TRBV18, the J call TRBJ2-7; maybe TRBD1 (5 bases). Germline V gene lookup returns CDR1 KGHSH and CDR2 LQKENI. Trimming removed 3 bases from V and 5 bases from J, with 11 bases in between. This CDR3 spans 13 amino acids. The CDR3 coding sequence is TGTGCCAGCTCACCCCCAGGGCGGAACGAGCAGTACTTC. As protein: CASSPPGRNEQYF.

The V and J genes are TRBV27 and TRBJ1-1; 9 bases match TRBD1. The germline V gene has CDR1 MNHEY and CDR2 SMNVEV (reference sequence). This CDR3 contains 16 residues. V trimming: 3 bases; J trimming: 6 bases; junction bases outside the gene matches: 11. For the CDR3, the DNA is TGTGCCAGCAGTTTCAACAGGGGGCTTACTGGCGCTGAAGCTTTCTTT. Translated, it gives CASSFNRGLTGAEAFF.

The J gene is TRBJ2-1, the V gene TRBV5-4; 10 bases agree with TRBD2. CDR1 is SGHNT, CDR2 YYREEE, per germline (reference sequence). V lost 3 bases, J lost 6 bases, and 9 bases stayed unmatched. The CDR3 covers 16 residues. The CDR3 loop is CASSSKLAGRLNEQFF. The CDR3 DNA sequence: TGTGCCAGCAGCTCCAAACTAGCGGGGCGTCTCAATGAGCAGTTCTTC.

This clone was seen a handful of times. The CDR3 loop is CASSVVGGNEQYF. DNA for the CDR3: TGTGCCAGCAGCGTAGTAGGCGGAAACGAGCAGTACTTC. V usage is TRBV9 and J usage is TRBJ2-7; D is uncertain. With 0 bases removed from V and 5 bases from J, the gap between germline ends came to 9 bases. The CDR3 has 13 amino acids. Looked up from germline, CDR1 is SGDLS and CDR2 is YYNGEE.

This chain uses TRBV9 with TRBJ2-2; 8 nucleotides match TRBD2. The CDR3 sequence is 15 residues long. CDR1 and CDR2 from the germline V gene are SGDLS and YYNGEE. V shed 0 bases and J 6 bases; nucleotides not matched to a gene: 4. CDR3 nucleotide sequence: TGTGCCAGCAGCGTAGTTGTCGGGGGGGCCGGGGAGCTGTTTTTT. Translation gives CASSVVVGGAGELFF. Filled out from reference TRBV9 and TRBJ2-2, the complete variable domain reads DSGVTQTPKHLITATGQRVTLRCSPRSGDLSVYWYQQSLDQGLQFLIQYYNGEERAKGNILERFSAQQFPDLHSELNLSSLELGDSALYFCASSVVVGGAGELFFGEGSRLTVL.

The rearrangement joins TRBV2 to TRBJ1-4; D is unclear. Germline CDR1 SNHLY, CDR2 FYNNEI. V dropped 3 bases and J dropped 4 bases, with 6 bases sitting between them. The CDR3 extends over 13 amino acids. The CDR3 region has the DNA TGTGCCAGCAGTGATGGGCTTAATGAAAAACTGTTTTTT. Its translation is CASSDGLNEKLFF. Supplemented by reference TRBV2 and TRBJ1-4, the full variable domain reads EPEVTQTPSHQVTQMGQEVILRCVPISNHLYFYWYRQILGQKVEFLVSFYNNEISEKSEIFDDQFSVERPDGSNFTLKIRSTKLEDSAMYFCASSDGLNEKLFFGSGTQLSVL.

Notes on this clone: One end of the junction does not line up with germline, which may come from a read error. The chain employs TRBV18 and TRBJ2-7, with a possible D match to TRBD2 (5 bases). CDR3 length: 13 amino acids. CDR1 KGHSH and CDR2 LQKENI come from the germline V gene. In DNA, the CDR3 is TGTGCCAGCTCCGAGGGCAGAACGAGGGAGCAGTGCTTC. It codes for CASSEGRTREQCF.

V and J are TRBV5-4 and TRBJ2-7; 10 bases match TRBD2. The germline V gene has CDR1 SGHNT and CDR2 YYREEE (reference sequence). The CDR3 has 17 residues. With 0 bases clipped from V and 0 bases from J, the junction kept 6 bases outside the gene matches. Here the CDR3 reads CASSLGLAGALSYEQYF. CDR3 sequence (DNA): TGTGCCAGCAGCTTGGGTCTAGCGGGAGCCCTCTCCTACGAGCAGTACTTC. The entire variable domain, with the rest obtained from reference TRBV5-4 and TRBJ2-7, is as follows: ETGVTQSPTHLIKTRGQQVTLRCSSQSGHNTVSWYQQALGQGPQFIFQYYREEENGRGNFPPRFSGLQFPNYSSELNVNALELDDSALYLCASSLGLAGALSYEQYFGPGTRLTVT.

This clone was found once. The V gene is TRBV18, the J gene TRBJ2-1; tentative D call: TRBD2 (5 bases). Trimming left V 2 bases short and J 7 bases short, with 15 bases between. CDR3 size: 15 residues. Germline V lookup: CDR1 KGHSH, CDR2 LQKENI. This CDR3 is CASSPMTQRRNEQFF. The CDR3 DNA follows: TGTGCCAGCTCACCAATGACTCAGAGGAGGAATGAGCAGTTCTTC.

Written as DNA, the CDR3 is TGTGCCAGCAGTCCACGGGCCGGGACTAGCGGGAGTTTTAGCGCTTCCGTTAATGAGCAGTTCTTC. It yields the protein CASSPRAGTSGSFSASVNEQFF. The V gene is TRBV28, the J gene TRBJ2-1; TRBD2 agrees at 14 bases. The V and J ends lost 5 bases and 7 bases, in that order; junction bases with no gene match: 25. Germline CDR1 reads MDHEN; CDR2 reads SYDVKM. The CDR3 is 22 residues long.

This clone occurred many times. The V call is TRBV4-2, the J call TRBJ2-6; the D is unclear. CDR1 and CDR2 (germline): LGHNA, YNFKEQ. V lost 3 bases and J 3 bases, leaving 12 bases between the germline ends. The CDR3 is 16 residues long. This CDR3 is CASSQNPIGGANVLTF. DNA of the CDR3: TGTGCCAGCAGCCAGAACCCAATCGGTGGGGCCAACGTCCTGACTTTC.

Written as DNA, the CDR3 is TGCGCCAGCAGCTTGGGACTAGCATCCGAGCAGTACTTC. Encoded protein: CASSLGLASEQYF. The V and J genes are TRBV5-1 and TRBJ2-7; TRBD2 agrees at 7 bases. The CDR3 covers 13 residues. Germline loops: CDR1 SGHRS, CDR2 YFSETQ. V lost 0 bases, J lost 6 bases, and 3 bases stayed unmatched.

The V gene is TRBV28, the J gene TRBJ2-7; 7 bases agree with TRBD2. CDR3 length equals 14 residues. Germline V gene sequence: CDR1 MDHEN, CDR2 SYDVKM. Trimming removed 5 bases from V and 5 bases from J; junction bases left unmatched: 9. The CDR3 bases are TGTGCCAGCAGTGGGACGGGGGGAGTCCACGAGCAGTACTTC. It encodes CASSGTGGVHEQYF.